This TCR beta chain was sequenced for a study of T cells in Graves' hyperthyroidism and ophthalmopathy. This clonotype was recorded many times. The TCR beta CDR3 regions underwent amplification using RNA transcripts as the source. Carried out on the TCR CDR3, a first-round RT-PCR used the HTBI primer set. MiXCR was run by TCRdb on the multiplex PCR reads, yielding one entry per CDR3 protein. The repertoire holds around 290,000 distinct CDR3 sequences, with about 18% as singletons. This receptor was obtained from a woman aged 60-75 years with Graves' ophthalmopathy. Sequencing was performed on blood.

The chain's CDR3 is CASSLYYGGADIQYF. In DNA, the CDR3 is TGTGCCAGCAGCTTATACTACGGGGGGGCCGACATTCAGTACTTC. This chain links TRBV7-2 with TRBJ2-4; 8 bases are a match to TRBD2. V lost 2 bases to trimming and J lost 8 bases; unmatched junction nucleotides: 8. CDR1 and CDR2 (germline): SGHTA, FQGNSA. The CDR3 sequence is 15 residues long. The full variable domain, completed using reference TRBV7-2 and TRBJ2-4, is GAGVSQSPSNKVTEKGKDVELRCDPISGHTALYWYRQSLGQGLEFLIYFQGNSAPDKSGLPSDRFSAERTGGSVSTLTIQRTQQEDSAVYLCASSLYYGGADIQYFGAGTRLSVL.